This T cell receptor beta chain was obtained from a study of CD8+ T cells in alopecia areata. In the study overall: A regimen of oral tofacitinib, 5 to 10 mg twice daily, was given to treated patients. The drug, tofacitinib, lasted 6 to 18 months, followed by 6 months off drug.

Reverse transcribed after extraction, RNA yielded cDNA as the sequencing template. TCRdb's copy holds only in-frame clones and misses some; the assay was immunoSEQ multiplex PCR. In the table there are approximately 180,000 clones, 50% to 60% of which are singletons. V was clipped by 3 bases and J by 8 bases; unmatched bases: 3. The CDR3 runs 12 residues. Germline assignment: CDR1 SEHNR and CDR2 FQNEAQ (reference sequence). Points on this clone: Its antigen remains unidentified.

Study-level results: Higher clonality than in normal scalp was seen in lesional scalp, especially alopecia totalis/universalis.

The chain links TRBV7-9 to TRBJ1-2; 7 nucleotides line up with TRBD1. The clonotype was recovered from a human donor with alopecia areata. The specimen comprised CD4+ T cells sorted from blood, sampled at week 0. Here the CDR3 DNA reads TGTGCCAGCAGCTTGACAGGGAGCGGCTACACCTTC. This translates into CASSLTGSGYTF.